Following are 9 T cell receptor beta chains from one sample sequenced in a study of shared clonotypes between healthy human individuals. The protocol was immunoSEQ multiplex PCR, while the TCRdb copy is restricted to in-frame clones and leaves out a portion. This table holds approximately 440,000 clones, 77% found once. Source material: PBMCs. The source is a woman aged 40 to 55 in good health. Some clones in this sample may be carry-over from other donors' samples.

This clone was seen many times. The chain links TRBV4-2 to TRBJ1-1; possible D gene TRBD1, 6 bases. The CDR3 loop spans 14 amino acids. Germline V lookup: CDR1 LGHNA, CDR2 YNFKEQ. V was trimmed by 4 bases and J by 4 bases, leaving 13 bases between them. CDR3: CASSLNRDITEAFF. The CDR3 DNA is TGTGCCAGCAGCCTAAACCGGGACATCACTGAAGCTTTCTTT.

The chain links TRBV7-2 to TRBJ1-2, with unresolved D. The length of the CDR3 is 16 residues. Trimming took 1 base from V and 0 from J, leaving 12 bases between them. Germline-derived CDR1 and CDR2 are SGHTA and FQGNSA. In DNA form, the CDR3 reads TGTGCCAGCAGCTTAGAATTCGGGGTCCCTAACTATGGCTACACCTTC. Protein: CASSLEFGVPNYGYTF.

This clone showed up just a few times. This rearrangement joins TRBV15 to TRBJ2-7; 10 bases agree with TRBD2. Looked up from germline, CDR1 is LNHNV and CDR2 is YYDKDF (reference sequence). Germline trimming cut 5 bases from V and 2 bases from J; bases unmatched to any gene: 9. CDR3 length: 16 amino acids. The DNA for the CDR3 is TGTGCCACCAGCCCCCTCGGACTAGCGGATACCTACGAGCAGTACTTC. It is translated as CATSPLGLADTYEQYF.

The rearrangement joins TRBV5-1 to TRBJ1-2; D is possibly TRBD1 (6 bases). V was pared by 4 bases and J by 4 bases, with 23 bases between. The CDR3 spans 17 residues. Per germline, CDR1 SGHRS and CDR2 YFSETQ. CDR3 bases: TGCGCCAGCAGCATAAACCCGCCGACAGGAAGGCTCTATGGCTACACCTTC. Its protein is CASSINPPTGRLYGYTF.

In its sample, this clone was seen once. The V call is TRBV25-1, the J call TRBJ1-1, with TRBD1 matching over 7 bases. J gave up 4 bases and V 2 bases, and 4 bases lay outside the gene matches. CDR1 and CDR2 (germline): MGHDK, SYGVNS. The CDR3 sequence is 14 residues long. The CDR3, as DNA: TGTGCCAGCAGTGAACAGGGGGGGTTCACTGAAGCTTTCTTT. Protein: CASSEQGGFTEAFF. The entire variable domain, with the rest obtained from reference TRBV25-1 and TRBJ1-1, is as follows: EADIYQTPRYLVIGTGKKITLECSQTMGHDKMYWYQQDPGMELHLIHYSYGVNSTEKGDLSSESTVSRIRTEHFPLTLESARPSHTSQYLCASSEQGGFTEAFFGQGTRLTVV.

The V and J genes are TRBV29-1 and TRBJ2-2; tentative D call: TRBD2 (6 bases). CDR3 size: 13 residues. Germline CDR1 and CDR2: SQVTM and ANQGSEA. Trimming cost V 7 bases and J 4 bases, with 13 bases left between them. The CDR3 DNA is TGCAGCGCAGGGACTGTTGTCACCGGGGAGCTGTTTTTT. Amino acids: CSAGTVVTGELFF.

This clone was seen a handful of times. This chain connects TRBV19 to TRBJ2-1; 10 bases map to TRBD2. Trimming cost V 10 bases and J 9 bases; bases outside gene matches: 12. Germline V gene sequence: CDR1 LNHDA, CDR2 SQIVND (reference sequence). The CDR3 is 14 amino acids. CDR3 DNA: TGTGCCACCAAGGCGGCTAGCGGGAGTTCTGAGCAGTTCTTC. It encodes CATKAASGSSEQFF.

The chain links TRBV7-8 to TRBJ2-7; D perhaps matches TRBD1 (5 bases). The length of the CDR3 is 15 residues. CDR1 is SGHVS, CDR2 FQNEAQ, per germline. Trimming removed 2 bases at V and 0 bases at J, with 11 bases between. The CDR3 DNA follows: TGTGCCAGCAGCTTAACAGGCCGAAGCTCCTACGAGCAGTACTTC. Translated, it gives CASSLTGRSSYEQYF.

The chain combines TRBV10-1 with TRBJ1-1; weak D call: TRBD1 (6 bases). Trimming shortened V by 7 bases and J by 0 bases, and 18 bases separated the two germline ends. Germline CDR1 is WNHNN and CDR2 is SYGVQD (reference sequence). This CDR3 comprises 16 residues. Written as DNA, the CDR3 is TGCGCCAGCACCCCCGGGGGGGCAGGAATGAACACTGAAGCTTTCTTT. Protein product: CASTPGGAGMNTEAFF.